One and the same sample provided the 10 T cell receptor beta chains below, sequenced in a study of blood T cells in healthy people across ages. Combining a sample-barcoded 5' primer with a J-beta primer mix, a second PCR ran for 7 to 11 cycles. TCRdb fed the 5' RACE reads into MiXCR, producing one record per CDR3 protein. The data hold around 820,000 distinct CDR3 sequences, with approximately 25% observed a single time. The sample was also reused in another study, on T cells of mothers and their children.

The sample was blood. These TCRs come from a boy aged 5-17 years in good health.

This clonotype was counted a few times. The chain recombines TRBV7-2 with TRBJ1-5; TRBD1 matches 7 bases. The CDR3 has 12 amino acids. Germline CDR1 is SGHTA and CDR2 is FQGNSA. Trimming at V came to 5 bases and at J to 10 bases, leaving 5 bases not matched to a gene. In DNA form, the CDR3 reads TGTGCCAGCAGCCTCGGGACAGAACCCCAGCATTTT. It specifies CASSLGTEPQHF.

This sequence joins TRBV7-2 and TRBJ2-3, with no clear D. Trimming took 4 bases from V and 2 from J, leaving 10 bases between them. This CDR3 comprises 14 residues. Germline-derived CDR1 and CDR2 are SGHTA and FQGNSA. CDR3 nucleotide sequence: TGTGCCAGCAGCTGGACCGAATCCACAGATACGCAGTATTTT. Encoded protein: CASSWTESTDTQYF.

The chain combines TRBV6-1 with TRBJ2-7; the match to TRBD1 covers 7 bases. This CDR3 has 13 amino acids. Trimming at V came to 5 bases and at J to 4 bases, leaving 5 bases not matched to a gene. The germline V gene encodes CDR1 MNHNS and CDR2 SASEGT. The CDR3 loop is CASSRGTEYEQYF. The DNA of the CDR3 is TGTGCCAGCAGTAGGGGGACAGAGTACGAGCAGTACTTC.

The sample holds a few counts of this clonotype. J is TRBJ2-7 and V is TRBV20-1, with D maybe TRBD2 (7 bases). The CDR3 has 14 residues. Germline assignment: CDR1 DFQATT and CDR2 SNEGSKA (reference sequence). Trimming shortened V by 3 bases and J by 3 bases, and 15 bases separated the two germline ends. As DNA, the CDR3 is TGCAGTGCTAGGTGGGGGGGCTTGGGCTACGAGCAGTACTTC. It translates to CSARWGGLGYEQYF.

The chain couples TRBV20-1 to TRBJ2-5, with D possibly matching TRBD1 (6 bases). The DNA end lines up better with TRBJ2-1; the J call may be wrong. The CDR3 is made up of 16 amino acids. CDR1 is DFQATT, CDR2 SNEGSKA, per germline (reference sequence). CDR3 loop: CSARDLQTGYLNEQFF. The CDR3 coding sequence is TGCAGTGCTAGAGATCTGCAGACAGGTTACCTTAATGAGCAGTTCTTC.

This chain links TRBV15 with TRBJ1-2, with D hard to call. V dropped 0 bases and J dropped 5 bases, with 7 bases sitting between them. Germline values: CDR1 LNHNV, CDR2 YYDKDF (reference sequence). This CDR3 is built from 13 residues. CDR3 DNA sequence: TGTGCCACCAGCAGAGATCCCCCATATGGCTACACCTTC. This sequence encodes CATSRDPPYGYTF.

This clonotype was picked up many times. This chain connects TRBV15 to TRBJ2-7; a weak D match, TRBD1 (6 bases). This CDR3 is 14 amino acids long. V was trimmed by 1 base and J by 5 bases, leaving 12 bases between them. CDR1 and CDR2 from the germline V gene are LNHNV and YYDKDF (reference sequence). CDR3 bases: TGTGCCACCAGCAGAGTGGACAGTAGCGACGAGCAGTACTTC. Its translation is CATSRVDSSDEQYF.

This clonotype was seen only a few times. The rearrangement joins TRBV13 to TRBJ1-1, with TRBD1 as a possible D gene (6 bases). The CDR3 runs to 17 residues. Trimming removed 7 bases at V and 5 bases at J, with 26 bases between. The germline CDR1 and CDR2 sequences are PRHDT and FYEKMQ (reference sequence). The CDR3 bases are TGTGCCAGCACCTTTTGGGCAGGGGATCCTCTGGAAACTGAAGCTTTCTTT. Amino acids: CASTFWAGDPLETEAFF.

CDR3: CASRIGAGESDTQYF. The CDR3 DNA sequence: TGTGCCAGCAGAATTGGCGCTGGGGAGTCAGATACGCAGTATTTT. The J gene is TRBJ2-3, the V gene TRBV12-3 or TRBV12-4; the D gene is possibly TRBD2 (5 bases). Trimming left V 6 bases short and J 4 bases short, with 17 bases between. CDR3 size: 15 residues.

V usage is TRBV18 and J usage is TRBJ1-3; no firm D call. The V and J ends lost 0 bases and 4 bases respectively, with 10 bases between them. Germline CDR1 KGHSH, CDR2 LQKENI. The CDR3 has 15 amino acids. CDR3 protein: CASSPPSYPGNTIYF. CDR3 in DNA: TGTGCCAGCTCACCACCTTCCTATCCAGGAAACACCATATATTTT.